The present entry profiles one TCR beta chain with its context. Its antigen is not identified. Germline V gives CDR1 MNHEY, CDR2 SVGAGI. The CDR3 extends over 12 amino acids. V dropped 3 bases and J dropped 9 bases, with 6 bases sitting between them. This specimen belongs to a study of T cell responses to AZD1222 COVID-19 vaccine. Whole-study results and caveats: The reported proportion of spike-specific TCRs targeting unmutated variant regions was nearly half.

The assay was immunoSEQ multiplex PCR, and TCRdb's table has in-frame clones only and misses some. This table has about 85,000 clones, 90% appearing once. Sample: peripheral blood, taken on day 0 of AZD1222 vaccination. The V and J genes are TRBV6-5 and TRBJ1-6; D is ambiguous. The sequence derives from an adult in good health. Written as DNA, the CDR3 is TGTGCCAGCAGTTATACGGGTTCACCCCTCCACTTT. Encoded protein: CASSYTGSPLHF.